The TCR beta chain under discussion was sequenced for a study of blood T cell repertoires in COVID-19. Libraries were prepared by immunoSEQ multiplex PCR; TCRdb keeps only in-frame clonotypes and omits some of them. The repertoire consists of 150,000 to 180,000 clones, with approximately 85% occurring once and the leading ten covering around 0.63%. V lost 8 bases and J lost 0, with 12 bases in between. Germline lookup yields CDR1 SGHTA and CDR2 FQGNSA. CDR3 length: 14 amino acids. The TCR comes from a man between 60 and 75 years old with COVID-19, enrolled during active disease. Sequencing input: peripheral blood. The chain is built from TRBV7-2 and TRBJ2-3; tentatively, D is TRBD1 (6 bases). The CDR3, as DNA: TGTGCCAGCGCCAGGGGCGGAAGCACAGATACGCAGTATTTT. Translation: CASARGGSTDTQYF.